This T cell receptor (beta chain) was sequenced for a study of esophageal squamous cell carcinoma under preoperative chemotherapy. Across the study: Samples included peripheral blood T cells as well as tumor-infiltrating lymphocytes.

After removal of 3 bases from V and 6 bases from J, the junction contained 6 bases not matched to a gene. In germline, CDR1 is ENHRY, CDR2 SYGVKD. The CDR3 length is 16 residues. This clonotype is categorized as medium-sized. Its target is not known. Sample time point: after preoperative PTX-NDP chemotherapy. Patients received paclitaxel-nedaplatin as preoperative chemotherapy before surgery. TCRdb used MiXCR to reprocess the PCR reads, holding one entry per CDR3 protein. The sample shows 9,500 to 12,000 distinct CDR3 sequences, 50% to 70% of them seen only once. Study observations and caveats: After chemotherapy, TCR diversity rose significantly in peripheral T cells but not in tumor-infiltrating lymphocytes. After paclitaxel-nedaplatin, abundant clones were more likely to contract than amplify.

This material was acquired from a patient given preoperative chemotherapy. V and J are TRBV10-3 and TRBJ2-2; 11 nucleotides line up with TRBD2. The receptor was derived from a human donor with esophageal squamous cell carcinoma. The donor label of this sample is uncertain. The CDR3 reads CAISETSGSQAGELFF. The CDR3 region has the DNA TGTGCCATCAGTGAAACTAGCGGGAGTCAGGCCGGGGAGCTGTTTTTT.